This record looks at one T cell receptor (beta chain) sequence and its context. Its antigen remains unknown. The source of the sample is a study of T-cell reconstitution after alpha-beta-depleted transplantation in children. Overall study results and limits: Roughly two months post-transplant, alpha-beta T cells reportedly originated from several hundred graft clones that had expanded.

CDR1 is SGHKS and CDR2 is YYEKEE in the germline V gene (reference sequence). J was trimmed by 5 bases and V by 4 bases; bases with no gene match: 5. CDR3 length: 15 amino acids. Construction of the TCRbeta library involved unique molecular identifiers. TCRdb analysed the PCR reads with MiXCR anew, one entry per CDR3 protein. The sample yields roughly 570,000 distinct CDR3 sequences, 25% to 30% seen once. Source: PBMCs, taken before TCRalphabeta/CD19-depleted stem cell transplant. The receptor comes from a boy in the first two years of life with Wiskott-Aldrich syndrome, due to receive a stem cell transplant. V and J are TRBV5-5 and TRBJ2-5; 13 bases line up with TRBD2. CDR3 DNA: TGTGCCAGCAGCCTGACTAGCGGGAGGTCGGAGACCCAGTACTTC. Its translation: CASSLTSGRSETQYF.